These T cell receptor beta chains were read from a single sample in a study of T-cell reconstitution after alpha-beta-depleted transplantation in children. TCRdb used MiXCR to reprocess the PCR reads, holding one entry per CDR3 protein. Here the sample spans around 120,000 distinct CDR3 sequences, around 23% being singletons. The source was PBMCs, mostly from graft donor cells, collected 180 days after TCRalphabeta/CD19-depleted stem cell transplant. The receptor set was obtained from a male patient aged 2-15 years who had a stem cell transplant for chronic granulomatous disease, so the T cells may come from the graft donor. CDR3s include the opening cysteine and the closing phenylalanine or tryptophan. The D gene is left open where the match is weak. Some rows have no size entry. The others give once, few or many, or a class for an expanded clone.

V gene,D gene,J gene,clone size,CDR3 DNA,CDR3 protein
TRBV29-1,NA,TRBJ2-7,many,TGCAGCGTTGTCCAGGCGGGATATGGCGAGCAGTACTTC,CSVVQAGYGEQYF
TRBV20-1,TRBD1,TRBJ1-4,many,TGCAGTGCTAGAGATCGGACAGGTTTTAATGAAAAACTGTTTTTT,CSARDRTGFNEKLFF
TRBV5-1,NA,TRBJ1-4,NA,TGCGCCAGCAGCTTGGAGTTGGGGAAGGGTAATGAAAAACTGTTTTTT,CASSLELGKGNEKLFF
TRBV3-1,NA,TRBJ2-5,NA,TGTGCCAGCAGCCAAGGGCTAGGCCAAGAGACCCAGTACTTC,CASSQGLGQETQYF
TRBV5-1,TRBD1,TRBJ1-1,many,TGCGCCAGCAGCTTCGGACAGGGGGCGATGAACACTGAAGCTTTCTTT,CASSFGQGAMNTEAFF
TRBV28,TRBD1,TRBJ2-1,few,TGTGCCAGCAGCTTACCGGGACAGGGAGACTATGAGCAGTTCTTC,CASSLPGQGDYEQFF
TRBV6-5,TRBD1,TRBJ2-7,many,TGTGCCAGCAGTTACTCTCGGGACAGGGTTTACGAGCAGTACTTC,CASSYSRDRVYEQYF
TRBV29-1,NA,TRBJ2-7,many,TGCAGCGCTATAGCAGTAAAGGGCAGTAATCCGGACGAGCAGTACTTC,CSAIAVKGSNPDEQYF
TRBV5-1,TRBD1,TRBJ2-3,NA,TGCGCCAGCAGCCCGGACAGGGGTCCAGATACGCAGTATTTT,CASSPDRGPDTQYF
TRBV18,NA,TRBJ2-1,NA,TGTGCCAGCTCACCTATTGATGAGCAGTTCTTC,CASSPIDEQFF
TRBV20-1,NA,TRBJ2-5,NA,TGCAGTGCTAGCCGGCTAGCGCGGGAGACCCAGTACTTC,CSASRLARETQYF
TRBV2,TRBD1,TRBJ2-7,few,TGTGCCAGCACCACGGACAGGGCCTCCTACGAGCAGTACTTC,CASTTDRASYEQYF
TRBV3-1,NA,TRBJ2-1,many,TGTGCCAGCAGCCAAGATTGGGCGACGCCGCAATTCTACAATGAGCAGTTCTTC,CASSQDWATPQFYNEQFF